This TCR beta chain was sequenced in a study of blood T cell repertoires in COVID-19. The wider study: The analysed material was cDNA or gDNA that came from T cells, B-cell-depleted T cells, or PBMCs.

The CDR3 runs to 14 residues. CDR1 and CDR2 from the germline V gene are SNHLY and FYNNEI. The trim removed 8 bases at V and 3 bases at J, leaving 8 bases unmatched. The protocol was immunoSEQ multiplex PCR, while the TCRdb copy is restricted to in-frame clones and leaves out a portion. The data hold 250,000 or so clones, with roughly 90% observed a single time. Seattle participants joined during active infection and were tracked over time. Sequencing used peripheral blood. The genes are TRBV2 and TRBJ1-2; TRBD1 agrees at 8 bases. This clonotype originated in a woman aged 55 to 70 with COVID-19, enrolled during active disease. The CDR3 nucleotides are TGTGCCAGCGGTGGACAGGGTGGTGACTATGGCTACACCTTC. Translated: CASGGQGGDYGYTF. The full variable domain, with the rest looked up from reference TRBV2 and TRBJ1-2, is EPEVTQTPSHQVTQMGQEVILRCVPISNHLYFYWYRQILGQKVEFLVSFYNNEISEKSEIFDDQFSVERPDGSNFTLKIRSTKLEDSAMYFCASGGQGGDYGYTFGSGTRLTVV.